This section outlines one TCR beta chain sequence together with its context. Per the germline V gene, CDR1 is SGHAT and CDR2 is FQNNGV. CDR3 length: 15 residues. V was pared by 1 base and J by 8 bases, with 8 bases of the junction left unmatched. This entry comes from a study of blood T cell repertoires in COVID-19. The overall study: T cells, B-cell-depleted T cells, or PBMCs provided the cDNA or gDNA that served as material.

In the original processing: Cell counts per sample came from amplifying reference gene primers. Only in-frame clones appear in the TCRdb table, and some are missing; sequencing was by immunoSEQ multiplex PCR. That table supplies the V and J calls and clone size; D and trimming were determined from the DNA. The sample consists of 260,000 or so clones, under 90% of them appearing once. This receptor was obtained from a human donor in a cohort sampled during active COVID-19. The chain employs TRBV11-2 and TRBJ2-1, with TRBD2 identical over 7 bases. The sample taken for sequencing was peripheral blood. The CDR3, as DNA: TGTGCCAGCAGCTTAGGTAGCGGGCCTCCAGATGAGCAGTTCTTC. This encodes CASSLGSGPPDEQFF.